This T cell receptor (beta chain) is drawn from a study of cytomegalovirus exposure and HLA in healthy donors. PCR involved 60 Vbeta and 13 Jbeta primers. Sequenced by immunoSEQ multiplex PCR; TCRdb stores in-frame clones only, minus some. The sample lists 200,000 to 250,000 clones, roughly 90% occurring once. After removal of 3 bases from V and 8 bases from J, the junction contained 9 bases not matched to a gene. Germline CDR1 reads LGHNA; CDR2 reads YNFKEQ. This CDR3 contains 16 residues. The sequencing sample was made of PBMCs. The receptor comes from a young woman in good health and CMV-seronegative. V usage is TRBV4-2 and J usage is TRBJ2-1, with 11 bases fitting TRBD2. The chain's CDR3 is CASSHTLAGGPDEQFF. CDR3 DNA: TGTGCCAGCAGCCATACCTTAGCGGGAGGGCCCGATGAGCAGTTCTTC.